The 14 T cell receptor beta chains in this list originate from one sample, sequenced in a study of cytomegalovirus exposure and HLA in healthy donors (dated by TCRdb to the late 2010s). Receptor libraries were prepared by the immunoSEQ multiplex PCR assay. The multiplex PCR relied on a mix of 60 forward primers for TCR Vbeta segments and 13 reverse primers for TCR Jbeta segments. The source is immuneACCESS, and TCRdb retained only in-frame sequences with V and J called. Part of the clones is not carried over; for the studies checked, unresolved V genes explain less than half of this, and the remainder is unexplained. This sample is represented by 90,000 to 150,000 clones; approximately 80% of them were singletons. 2% to 3% of the sample goes to the ten largest clones. Sequenced sample: PBMCs. The source is a female donor in good health and CMV-seronegative.

This clone was observed a handful of times. The rearrangement uses TRBV6-1 and TRBJ1-1; D uncertain. Trimming removed 6 bases at V and 1 base at J, with 12 bases between. The CDR3 totals 14 residues. Germline values: CDR1 MNHNS, CDR2 SASEGT. This CDR3 is CASSLERKNTEAFF. In DNA, the CDR3 is TGTGCCAGCAGCCTGGAGAGAAAGAACACTGAAGCTTTCTTT.

Remarks on this clone: Other DNA sequences in the sample encode the same CDR3. This sequence joins TRBV30 and TRBJ1-3; maybe TRBD1 (6 bases). The CDR3 is 13 amino acids. Per germline, CDR1 GTSNPN and CDR2 SVGIG (reference sequence). Trimming cost V 1 base and J 4 bases, with 8 bases left between them. The CDR3 here is CAWSGTAGNTIYF. The CDR3 coding sequence is TGTGCCTGGAGTGGGACAGCGGGAAACACCATATATTTT.

This chain uses TRBV9 with TRBJ1-2; possibly TRBD1 for D (5 bases). This CDR3 spans 15 amino acids. V was shortened by 1 base and J by 4 bases, with 14 bases between the two germline ends. The germline CDR1 and CDR2 sequences are SGDLS and YYNGEE. CDR3 nucleotide sequence: TGTGCCAGCAGCGTAATGACAGCCTCCTCCTATGGCTACACCTTC. Translated: CASSVMTASSYGYTF.

The CDR3 DNA sequence: TGTGCCAGCATGGGAGGGGGCACTGAAGCTTTCTTT. Protein: CASMGGGTEAFF. The chain combines TRBV7-9 with TRBJ1-1; the D gene is possibly TRBD1 (6 bases). Trimming cost V 7 bases and J 4 bases, with 10 bases left between them. The CDR3 sequence is 12 residues long. Per the germline V gene, CDR1 is SEHNR and CDR2 is FQNEAQ (reference sequence).

CDR3 in amino acids: CASSPNRGYEQYF. The CDR3 DNA reads TGCGCCAGCAGTCCTAACAGGGGATACGAGCAGTACTTC. V gene TRBV10-1 combines with J gene TRBJ2-7, with 7 bases identical to TRBD1. V was clipped by 5 bases and J by 4 bases; unmatched bases: 5. Germline V gene data show CDR1 as WNHNN and CDR2 as SYGVQD (reference sequence). This CDR3 spans 13 amino acids.

The chain employs TRBV7-8 and TRBJ2-1; D possibly corresponds to TRBD1 (5 bases). V dropped 2 bases and J dropped 5 bases, with 7 bases sitting between them. The CDR3 consists of 13 residues. The germline V gene has CDR1 SGHVS and CDR2 FQNEAQ. CDR3 residues: CASSLQGHNEQFF. The CDR3 DNA follows: TGTGCCAGCAGCTTACAGGGCCACAATGAGCAGTTCTTC.

The count of this clone is one. The rearrangement joins TRBV30 to TRBJ2-1, with 12 positions matching TRBD2. The CDR3 sequence is 19 residues long. With 5 bases clipped from V and 5 bases from J, the junction kept 19 bases outside the gene matches. Per the germline V gene, CDR1 is GTSNPN and CDR2 is SVGIG (reference sequence). The CDR3 loop reads CAWRPLQLAGGPVHNEQFF. The CDR3 DNA follows: TGTGCCTGGCGTCCACTGCAGCTAGCGGGGGGGCCGGTACACAATGAGCAGTTCTTC.

The chain recombines TRBV2 with TRBJ2-5; 7 bases map to TRBD2. This CDR3 region has 15 residues. Trimming removed 8 bases from V and 2 bases from J; junction bases left unmatched: 11. The germline CDR1 and CDR2 sequences are SNHLY and FYNNEI. In DNA, the CDR3 is TGTGCCAGCCAACTCCAGGGAGGGCTACAAGAGACCCAGTACTTC. This codes for CASQLQGGLQETQYF. Supplemented by reference TRBV2 and TRBJ2-5, the full variable domain reads EPEVTQTPSHQVTQMGQEVILRCVPISNHLYFYWYRQILGQKVEFLVSFYNNEISEKSEIFDDQFSVERPDGSNFTLKIRSTKLEDSAMYFCASQLQGGLQETQYFGPGTRLLVL.

On this clone: This specimen includes other DNA sequences encoding the same CDR3. The chain recombines TRBV29-1 with TRBJ2-2, with TRBD1 matching over 8 bases. The CDR3 runs to 16 residues. V shed 6 bases and J 5 bases; nucleotides not matched to a gene: 14. Germline CDR1 SQVTM, CDR2 ANQGSEA. The CDR3 loop is CSVTRPGTGSTGELFF. For the CDR3, the DNA is TGCAGCGTCACCCGCCCAGGGACAGGATCTACCGGGGAGCTGTTTTTT.

The chain has TRBV30 and TRBJ1-1; D unclear. This CDR3 has 12 amino acids. V was clipped by 0 bases and J by 2 bases, with 4 bases between them. Germline assignment: CDR1 GTSNPN and CDR2 SVGIG (reference sequence). The CDR3 loop reads CAWSVLNTEAFF. The CDR3 nucleotides read TGTGCCTGGAGTGTATTAAACACTGAAGCTTTCTTT.

The V call is TRBV5-1, the J call TRBJ2-4, with 10 bases fitting TRBD1. V was pared by 0 bases and J by 8 bases, with 5 bases of the junction left unmatched. Germline CDR1 and CDR2: SGHRS and YFSETQ. CDR3 size: 15 residues. The CDR3 DNA sequence: TGCGCCAGCAGCTTGGTCGGGACAGGGGTAGACATTCAGTACTTC. Amino acids: CASSLVGTGVDIQYF.

The chain employs TRBV9 and TRBJ2-1; perhaps TRBD2 as D (5 bases). The CDR3 runs to 15 residues. Germline CDR1 SGDLS, CDR2 YYNGEE. Between the trimmed V and J ends, which lost 4 bases and 5 bases, there was a span of 16 bases. Written as DNA, the CDR3 is TGTGCCAGCAGCACACGGGAAGAACCGAACAATGAGCAGTTCTTC. Translation gives CASSTREEPNNEQFF.

The J gene is TRBJ2-1, the V gene TRBV14; TRBD1 matches at 11 bases. The CDR3 length is 15 residues. Germline V gene lookup returns CDR1 SGHDN and CDR2 FVKESK. The trim removed 4 bases at V and 5 bases at J, leaving 4 bases unmatched. Here the CDR3 DNA reads TGTGCCAGCAGCCGAGGACAGGGGGCGGACAATGAGCAGTTCTTC. Translated, it gives CASSRGQGADNEQFF.

This chain connects TRBV5-1 to TRBJ2-1; TRBD2 is a possible D gene (7 bases). The V gene lost 2 bases and the J gene lost 12 bases, with 18 bases spanning the gap. From germline, CDR1 is SGHRS and CDR2 YFSETQ. This CDR3 has 14 residues. This chain's CDR3 is CASSLVGGGPGQFF. The CDR3 DNA reads as TGCGCCAGCAGCTTAGTGGGGGGGGGCCCTGGGCAGTTCTTC.